These 30 T cell receptor beta chains came from one sample sequenced in a study of neurological immune-mediated disorders. TCRdb redid the calling of the 5' RACE reads with MiXCR, one entry per CDR3 protein. The sample holds about 50,000 distinct CDR3 sequences; about 9.4% are singletons and the top ten take approximately 5%. Specimen: PBMCs. The receptors shown here come from a man aged 65 to 85 with HTLV-1-associated myelopathy (HAM/TSP).

Concerning this clonotype: At one of its ends the junction is not consistent with the germline gene, which may arise from a read error. V and J are TRBV6-2 or TRBV6-3 and TRBJ2-3; D call uncertain. Per the germline V gene, CDR1 is MNHEY and CDR2 is SVGEGT. This CDR3 spans 13 amino acids. This CDR3 reads CASSYSLRDTQYF. The DNA for the CDR3 is TGTGCCAGCAGTTACTCCCTAAGGGATACACAGTATTTT.

At least ten counts were recorded for this clonotype. V gene TRBV20-1 combines with J gene TRBJ2-1; no definite D call. The CDR3 is made up of 12 amino acids. Trimming removed 5 bases at V and 7 bases at J, with 12 bases between. Germline CDR1 and CDR2: DFQATT and SNEGSKA (reference sequence). As DNA, the CDR3 is TGCAGTGCTCCTTCGGCGGAGAATGAGCAGTTCTTC. This translates into CSAPSAENEQFF.

The chain links TRBV7-9 to TRBJ2-7; the match to TRBD1 covers 8 bases. The V and J ends lost 5 bases and 6 bases, in that order; junction bases with no gene match: 6. The germline CDR1 and CDR2 sequences are SEHNR and FQNEAQ (reference sequence). This CDR3 spans 13 amino acids. The CDR3: CASSPDREAEQYF. DNA for the CDR3: TGTGCCAGCAGCCCGGACAGGGAGGCCGAGCAGTACTTC.

At least ten counts were recorded for this clonotype. The rearrangement links TRBV20-1 to TRBJ1-2; D is unclear. CDR3 length: 13 amino acids. Germline V lookup: CDR1 DFQATT, CDR2 SNEGSKA (reference sequence). V lost 4 bases, J lost 2 bases, and 11 bases lay in between. The CDR3 loop is CSANELGNYGYTF. CDR3 in DNA: TGCAGTGCTAATGAGTTAGGAAACTATGGCTACACCTTC.

This clonotype was observed many times. The chain couples TRBV7-2 to TRBJ2-7; TRBD2 might be the D (6 bases). V was clipped by 5 bases and J by 1 base, with 12 bases between them. Per germline, CDR1 SGHTA and CDR2 FQGNSA. The CDR3 covers 14 residues. The CDR3 coding sequence is TGTGCCAGCAGCCAAGTCGGAGGGTCCTACGAGCAGTACTTC. Translation: CASSQVGGSYEQYF.

This clonotype has a count of ten or more. The rearrangement links TRBV20-1 to TRBJ2-1; D remains unclear. Between the trimmed V and J ends, which lost 6 bases and 12 bases, there was a span of 12 bases. Germline CDR1 DFQATT, CDR2 SNEGSKA (reference sequence). The CDR3 loop spans 10 amino acids. CDR3 sequence reads: CSAQLIRQFF. The CDR3 DNA follows: TGCAGTGCCCAGTTAATACGGCAGTTCTTC.

This clonotype was found many times. This rearrangement joins TRBV9 to TRBJ2-2; 11 nucleotides line up with TRBD1. The junction had 4 bases not matched to a gene; V was cut back by 5 bases and J by 4 bases. The CDR3 extends over 15 amino acids. Germline CDR1 is SGDLS and CDR2 is YYNGEE. CDR3 sequence reads: CASRAGTGGTGELFF. The CDR3 region has the DNA TGTGCCAGCAGAGCCGGGACAGGGGGCACCGGGGAGCTGTTTTTT.

This clonotype was recorded at least ten times. V and J are TRBV27 and TRBJ2-6; D remains ambiguous. The CDR3 is 15 amino acids. V gave up 7 bases and J gave up 5 bases, with 15 bases separating them. Germline V lookup: CDR1 MNHEY, CDR2 SMNVEV (reference sequence). In DNA, the CDR3 is TGTGCCAGCACCCTTCGATCCGGGTGGGCCAACGTCCTGACTTTC. Translating gives CASTLRSGWANVLTF.

This clonotype was seen many times. The chain joins TRBV20-1 to TRBJ1-4; the D is unclear. In germline, CDR1 is DFQATT, CDR2 SNEGSKA (reference sequence). This CDR3 region has 12 residues. V lost 6 bases to trimming and J lost 4 bases, with 9 bases between them. In DNA, the CDR3 is TGCAGTGCGTTCAGACTTAATGAAAAACTGTTTTTT. Amino acid sequence: CSAFRLNEKLFF.

There are many counts of this clonotype. The J gene is TRBJ1-6, the V gene TRBV7-2; 7 bases align to TRBD1. The CDR3 length is 14 residues. Germline V CDR1 and CDR2: SGHTA, FQGNSA. J gave up 7 bases and V 3 bases, and 3 bases lay outside the gene matches. The CDR3: CASSLTGNNSPLHF. The CDR3 bases are TGTGCCAGCAGCTTGACAGGGAACAATTCACCCCTCCACTTT. Combining the CDR3 with reference TRBV7-2 and TRBJ1-6 gives the whole variable domain GAGVSQSPSNKVTEKGKDVELRCDPISGHTALYWYRQSLGQGLEFLIYFQGNSAPDKSGLPSDRFSAERTGGSVSTLTIQRTQQEDSAVYLCASSLTGNNSPLHFGNGTRLTVT.

By share, this clonotype ranks as medium-sized (0.01 to 0.1%). The chain links TRBV5-1 to TRBJ2-1; 7 bases are a match to TRBD2. The CDR3 has 16 amino acids. The V and J ends lost 0 bases and 8 bases, in that order; junction bases with no gene match: 11. From germline, CDR1 is SGHRS and CDR2 YFSETQ. The CDR3 here is CASSLEGRERVDEQFF. Here the CDR3 DNA reads TGCGCCAGCAGCTTGGAGGGGCGGGAGCGGGTTGATGAGCAGTTCTTC.

In its sample, this clonotype was seen many times. Here the CDR3 reads CASSPPSRDTQYF. DNA of the CDR3: TGTGCCAGCTCACCACCGTCCCGGGATACGCAGTATTTT. The J gene is TRBJ2-3, the V gene TRBV18; D is uncertain. The germline gives CDR1 KGHSH, CDR2 LQKENI. This CDR3 comprises 13 residues. V was clipped by 0 bases and J by 6 bases, with 7 bases between them.

This clonotype was detected many times. The rearrangement uses TRBV12-3 or TRBV12-4 and TRBJ2-1; D is tentatively TRBD1 or TRBD2 (5 bases each). V gave up 4 bases and J gave up 3 bases, with 16 bases separating them. The CDR3 spans 16 residues. The CDR3 nucleotides are TGTGCCAGCAGTTACCTGCAGGGAGTCAACTACAATGAGCAGTTCTTC. This translates into CASSYLQGVNYNEQFF.

Details on this clonotype: At one of its ends the junction is not consistent with the germline gene, which may arise from a read error. The V call is TRBV14, the J call TRBJ2-2, with a tentative D call TRBD2 (5 bases). This CDR3 spans 14 amino acids. Germline lookup yields CDR1 SGHDN and CDR2 FVKESK. CDR3 in DNA: TGTGCCAGCAGACGGAGCGGCTCCACCAGGGAGCTGTTTTTT. It encodes CASRRSGSTRELFF.

Of note for this clonotype: This may be a read error, as it is one base from a much larger clone. This chain uses TRBV7-8 with TRBJ2-5, with 8 bases that match TRBD1. Unmatched junction bases numbered 14, after V lost 4 bases and J lost 4 bases. Germline CDR1 is SGHVS and CDR2 is FQNEAQ. CDR3 length equals 17 residues. The CDR3 DNA follows: TGTGCCAGCAGCTCGAGAAAGGGACAGGCGGGGCGAGAGACCCAGTACTTC. This translates into CASSSRKGQAGRETQYF.

The sample holds many counts of this clonotype. This chain joins TRBV9 and TRBJ2-7; D gene ambiguous. The ends were cut back, 1 base at V and 3 bases at J, with 8 bases in the middle. Looked up from germline, CDR1 is SGDLS and CDR2 is YYNGEE. This CDR3 is 13 amino acids long. The CDR3 nucleotides are TGTGCCAGCAGCGTAACCCCATTCTACGAGCAGTACTTC. It specifies CASSVTPFYEQYF.

This clonotype was observed many times. J is TRBJ1-5 and V is TRBV4-1; D may be TRBD1 (6 bases). Germline CDR1 MGHRA, CDR2 YSYEKL. The CDR3 contains 16 residues. Trimming pared 2 bases from V and 6 bases from J, leaving 17 bases between. This CDR3 is CASSQKTRGTGQPQHF. The DNA of the CDR3 is TGCGCCAGCAGCCAAAAGACGAGGGGGACTGGTCAGCCCCAGCATTTT.

This clonotype was recorded at least ten times. This chain links TRBV4-2 with TRBJ2-5, with 10 bases aligning to TRBD2. Germline CDR1 and CDR2: LGHNA and YNFKEQ. The CDR3 is 17 residues long. With V trimmed by 4 bases and J by 0 bases, 8 bases remained unmatched. DNA for the CDR3: TGTGCCAGCAGCCCGGGCCCACTAGCGGGAAACCAAGAGACCCAGTACTTC. Translation: CASSPGPLAGNQETQYF.

In its sample, this clonotype was seen many times. The rearrangement joins TRBV15 to TRBJ2-1; 8 bases line up with TRBD2. This CDR3 spans 13 amino acids. The ends lost 0 bases at V and 10 bases at J; junction bases unmatched: 2. CDR1 and CDR2 (germline): LNHNV, YYDKDF (reference sequence). Here the CDR3 DNA reads TGTGCCACCAGCAGAGATAGCGGGGTCGAGCAGTTCTTC. As protein: CATSRDSGVEQFF.

This clonotype was seen more than once but under ten times. This sequence may be a read error, since a much larger clone differs from it by one base. This chain links TRBV14 with TRBJ2-7, with 12 positions matching TRBD2. This CDR3 is built from 17 residues. Germline V CDR1 and CDR2: SGHDN, FVKESK. The CDR3 DNA reads as TGTGACAGCAGCCAAGATAGGACTAGCGGGATCCACGGCGAGCAGTACTTC. This translates into CDSSQDRTSGIHGEQYF.

This clonotype showed up many times. V gene TRBV20-1 combines with J gene TRBJ1-2, with TRBD1 matching over 9 bases. This CDR3 has 17 amino acids. The germline CDR1 and CDR2 sequences are DFQATT and SNEGSKA (reference sequence). J was trimmed by 4 bases and V by 1 base; bases with no gene match: 13. CDR3 nucleotide sequence: TGCAGTGCTAGAGGGACAGGGGACCTGTTATACCTCTATGGCTACACCTTC. Translating gives CSARGTGDLLYLYGYTF.

In this sample, this clonotype turned up many times. This sequence joins TRBV5-1 and TRBJ2-7; 8 positions match TRBD1. Unmatched junction bases numbered 8, after V lost 2 bases and J lost 4 bases. Germline values: CDR1 SGHRS, CDR2 YFSETQ. The CDR3 totals 15 residues. The CDR3 region has the DNA TGCGCCAGCAGCTTATCCGGGACAGGTTTTTACGAGCAGTACTTC. It is translated as CASSLSGTGFYEQYF.

V and J are TRBV20-1 and TRBJ2-1; 10 positions agree with TRBD2. Germline V gene sequence: CDR1 DFQATT, CDR2 SNEGSKA (reference sequence). The CDR3 has 15 residues. Trimming at V came to 6 bases and at J to 7 bases, leaving 12 bases not matched to a gene. As DNA, the CDR3 is TGCAGTGCGACTCCCAGCGGGAGGGCCTGGAATGAGCAGTTCTTC. Protein product: CSATPSGRAWNEQFF.

On this clonotype: A much larger clone differs by one base, so this may be a read error. The rearrangement joins TRBV5-1 to TRBJ2-3; the D is unclear. CDR1 and CDR2 (germline): SGHRS, YFSETQ. CDR3 length: 14 amino acids. The CDR3 is CANSFGKNPDTQYF. In DNA form, the CDR3 reads TGCGCCAACAGCTTCGGTAAAAACCCAGATACGCAGTATTTT.

This clonotype was recorded many times. V is TRBV7-8 and J is TRBJ1-1, with D perhaps matching TRBD1 (5 bases). The CDR3 covers 14 residues. V gave up 5 bases and J gave up 1 base, with 11 bases separating them. The germline V gene encodes CDR1 SGHVS and CDR2 FQNEAQ. In nucleotides, the CDR3 is TGTGCCAGCAGCCCATGGACAACGAACACTGAAGCTTTCTTT. Its protein product is CASSPWTTNTEAFF.

This clonotype is labeled medium-sized. V and J are TRBV4-1 and TRBJ2-7, with TRBD2 matching over 13 bases. After removal of 1 base from V and 6 bases from J, the junction contained 3 bases not matched to a gene. CDR1 is MGHRA and CDR2 is YSYEKL in the germline V gene. CDR3 size: 15 residues. The CDR3 DNA reads as TGCGCCAGCAGCCAAGGGACTAGCGGGAGTTCCGAGCAGTACTTC. Translated, it gives CASSQGTSGSSEQYF.

Many counts were recorded for this clonotype. A junction end diverges from the germline sequence, so it may reflect a read error. This sequence joins TRBV18 and TRBJ2-6, with 9 bases identical to TRBD1. The CDR3 consists of 13 residues. Germline V CDR1 and CDR2: KGHSH, LQKENI. CDR3 in amino acids: CASSRDRATVLTF. CDR3 coding DNA: TGTGCCAGCTCCCGGGACAGGGCCACCGTCCTGACTTTC.

This clonotype was recorded at least ten times. The rearrangement uses TRBV28 and TRBJ2-5; 8 positions agree with TRBD2. Germline V lookup: CDR1 MDHEN, CDR2 SYDVKM. CDR3 length: 14 residues. V lost 5 bases, J lost 5 bases, and 7 bases stayed unmatched. The CDR3 here is CASSQAGAVETQYF. DNA for the CDR3: TGTGCCAGCAGTCAAGCGGGAGCGGTTGAGACCCAGTACTTC.

This clonotype has a count of ten or more. This CDR3 reads CASSQDPAGRYGYTF. CDR3 nucleotides: TGCGCCAGCAGCCAAGATCCGGCGGGGAGGTATGGCTACACCTTC. The rearrangement joins TRBV4-1 to TRBJ1-2; D uncertain. The CDR3 consists of 15 residues. Looked up from germline, CDR1 is MGHRA and CDR2 is YSYEKL. Trimming took off 0 bases at V and 5 bases at J, with 13 bases between the two ends.

This clonotype appeared many times. The chain employs TRBV5-5 and TRBJ1-2; no clear D gene. Germline CDR1 SGHKS, CDR2 YYEKEE (reference sequence). This CDR3 contains 11 residues. Trimming stripped 5 bases from V and 3 bases from J, with 5 bases between. The CDR3 spells CASSRDYGYTF. CDR3 DNA: TGTGCCAGCAGTAGGGACTATGGCTACACCTTC.